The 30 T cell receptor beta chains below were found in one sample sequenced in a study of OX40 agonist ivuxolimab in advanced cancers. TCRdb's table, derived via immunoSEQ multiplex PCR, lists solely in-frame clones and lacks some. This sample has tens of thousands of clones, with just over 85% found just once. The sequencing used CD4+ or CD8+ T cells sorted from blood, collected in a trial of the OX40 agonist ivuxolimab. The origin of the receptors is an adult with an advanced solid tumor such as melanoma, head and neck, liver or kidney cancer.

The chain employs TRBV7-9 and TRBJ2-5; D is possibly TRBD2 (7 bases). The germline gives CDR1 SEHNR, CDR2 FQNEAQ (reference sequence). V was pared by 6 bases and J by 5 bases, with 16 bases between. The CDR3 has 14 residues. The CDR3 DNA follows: TGTGCCAGCAGTCCCCGTGGGGGGGCGGAGACCCAGTACTTC. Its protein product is CASSPRGGAETQYF.

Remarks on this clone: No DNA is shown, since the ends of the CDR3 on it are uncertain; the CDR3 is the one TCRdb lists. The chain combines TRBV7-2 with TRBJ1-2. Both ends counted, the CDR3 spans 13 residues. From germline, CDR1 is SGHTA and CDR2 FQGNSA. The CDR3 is CASSSFGAGGYTF.

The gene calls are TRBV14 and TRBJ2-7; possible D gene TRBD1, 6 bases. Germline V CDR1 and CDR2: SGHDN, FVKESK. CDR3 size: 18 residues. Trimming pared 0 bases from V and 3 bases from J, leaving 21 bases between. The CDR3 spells CASSQEGSSGAPFYEQYF. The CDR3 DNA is TGTGCCAGCAGCCAAGAAGGGAGTTCAGGGGCACCTTTCTACGAGCAGTACTTC.

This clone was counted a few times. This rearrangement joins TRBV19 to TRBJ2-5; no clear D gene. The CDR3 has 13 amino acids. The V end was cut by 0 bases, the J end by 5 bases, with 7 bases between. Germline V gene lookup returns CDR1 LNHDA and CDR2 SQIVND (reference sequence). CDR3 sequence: CASSIDPEETQYF. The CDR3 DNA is TGTGCCAGTAGTATAGATCCCGAGGAGACCCAGTACTTC.

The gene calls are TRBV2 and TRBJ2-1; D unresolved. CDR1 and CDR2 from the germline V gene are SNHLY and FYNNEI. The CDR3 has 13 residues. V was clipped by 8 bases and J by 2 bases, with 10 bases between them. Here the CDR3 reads CASHSGAYNEQFF. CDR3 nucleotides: TGTGCCAGCCATTCTGGCGCCTACAATGAGCAGTTCTTC.

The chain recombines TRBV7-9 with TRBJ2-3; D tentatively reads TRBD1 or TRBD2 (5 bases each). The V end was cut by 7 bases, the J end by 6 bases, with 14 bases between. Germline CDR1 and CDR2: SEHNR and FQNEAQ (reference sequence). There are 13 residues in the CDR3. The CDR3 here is CASTLGDQDTQYF. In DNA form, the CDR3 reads TGTGCCAGCACCCTCGGGGACCAGGATACGCAGTATTTT.

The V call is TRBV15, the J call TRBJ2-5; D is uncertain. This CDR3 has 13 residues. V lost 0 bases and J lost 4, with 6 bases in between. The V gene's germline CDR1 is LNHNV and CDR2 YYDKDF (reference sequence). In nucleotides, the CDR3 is TGTGCCACCAGCAGAGATAGTGGAGAGACCCAGTACTTC. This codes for CATSRDSGETQYF.

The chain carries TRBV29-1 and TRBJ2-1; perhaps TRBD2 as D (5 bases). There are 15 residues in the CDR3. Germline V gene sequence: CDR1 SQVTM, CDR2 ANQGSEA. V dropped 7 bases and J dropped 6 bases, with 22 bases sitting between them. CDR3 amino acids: CSARRVEGPPNEQFF. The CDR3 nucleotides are TGCAGCGCCAGAAGGGTCGAGGGCCCCCCCAATGAGCAGTTCTTC.

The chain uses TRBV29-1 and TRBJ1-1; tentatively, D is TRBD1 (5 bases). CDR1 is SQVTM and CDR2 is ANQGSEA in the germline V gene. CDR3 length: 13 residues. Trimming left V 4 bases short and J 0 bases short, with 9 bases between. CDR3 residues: CSVGGRVNTEAFF. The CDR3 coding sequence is TGCAGCGTTGGGGGGAGAGTGAACACTGAAGCTTTCTTT.

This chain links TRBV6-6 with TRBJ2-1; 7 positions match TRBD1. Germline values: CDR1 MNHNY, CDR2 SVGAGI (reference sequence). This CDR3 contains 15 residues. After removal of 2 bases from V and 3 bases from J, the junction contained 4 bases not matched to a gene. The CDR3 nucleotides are TGTGCCAGCAGTTACCGGGACAGTAACTACAATGAGCAGTTCTTC. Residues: CASSYRDSNYNEQFF.

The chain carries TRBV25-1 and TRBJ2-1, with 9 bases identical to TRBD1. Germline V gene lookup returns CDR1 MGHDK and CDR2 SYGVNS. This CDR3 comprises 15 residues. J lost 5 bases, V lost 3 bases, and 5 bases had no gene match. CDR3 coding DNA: TGTGCCAGCAGTGACGGGACAGGGTCCCACAATGAGCAGTTCTTC. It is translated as CASSDGTGSHNEQFF. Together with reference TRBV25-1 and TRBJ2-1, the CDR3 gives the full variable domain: EADIYQTPRYLVIGTGKKITLECSQTMGHDKMYWYQQDPGMELHLIHYSYGVNSTEKGDLSSESTVSRIRTEHFPLTLESARPSHTSQYLCASSDGTGSHNEQFFGPGTRLTVL.

CDR3 sequence reads: CASSPGTHYGYTF. Written as DNA, the CDR3 is TGTGCCAGCAGCCCCGGGACTCACTATGGCTACACCTTC. This chain links TRBV7-3 with TRBJ1-2; weak D call: TRBD1 (5 bases). The germline V gene encodes CDR1 SGHTA and CDR2 FQGTGA. The CDR3 has 13 amino acids. V was clipped by 5 bases and J by 3 bases, with 10 bases between them.

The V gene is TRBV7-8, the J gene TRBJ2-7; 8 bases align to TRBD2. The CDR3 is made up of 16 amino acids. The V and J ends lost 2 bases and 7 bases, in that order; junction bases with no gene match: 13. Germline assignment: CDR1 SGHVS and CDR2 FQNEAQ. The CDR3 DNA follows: TGTGCCAGCAGCTTATTTTTTCAAGCGGGAGTTCAGGAGCAGTACTTC. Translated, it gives CASSLFFQAGVQEQYF.

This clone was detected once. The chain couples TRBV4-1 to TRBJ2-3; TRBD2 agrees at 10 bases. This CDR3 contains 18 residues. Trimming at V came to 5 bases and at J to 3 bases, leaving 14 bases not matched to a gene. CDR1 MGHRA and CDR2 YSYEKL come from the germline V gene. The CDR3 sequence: CASSREREGNPATDTQYF. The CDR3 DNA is TGCGCCAGCAGCAGAGAGCGGGAGGGCAACCCGGCAACAGATACGCAGTATTTT.

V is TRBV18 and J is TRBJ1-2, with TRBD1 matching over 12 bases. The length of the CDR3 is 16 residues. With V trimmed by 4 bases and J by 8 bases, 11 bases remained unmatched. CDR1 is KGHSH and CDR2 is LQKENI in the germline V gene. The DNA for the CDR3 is TGTGCCAGCTCACTCAATCCGACCGGGACAGGGGGCGGCTACACCTTC. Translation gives CASSLNPTGTGGGYTF.

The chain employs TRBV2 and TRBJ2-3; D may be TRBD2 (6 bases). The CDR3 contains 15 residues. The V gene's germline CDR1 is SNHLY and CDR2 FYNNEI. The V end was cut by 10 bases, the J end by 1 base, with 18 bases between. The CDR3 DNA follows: TGTGCCACAGGGAAGGAGGGCCGAGGCACAGATACGCAGTATTTT. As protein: CATGKEGRGTDTQYF. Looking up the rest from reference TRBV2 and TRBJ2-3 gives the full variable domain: EPEVTQTPSHQVTQMGQEVILRCVPISNHLYFYWYRQILGQKVEFLVSFYNNEISEKSEIFDDQFSVERPDGSNFTLKIRSTKLEDSAMYFCATGKEGRGTDTQYFGPGTRLTVL.

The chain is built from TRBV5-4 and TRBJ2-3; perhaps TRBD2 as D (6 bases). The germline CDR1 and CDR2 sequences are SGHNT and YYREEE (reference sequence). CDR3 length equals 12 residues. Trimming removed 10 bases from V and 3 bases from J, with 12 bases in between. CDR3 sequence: CAGGTGTDTQYF. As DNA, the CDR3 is TGTGCCGGCGGGACGGGGACAGATACGCAGTATTTT.

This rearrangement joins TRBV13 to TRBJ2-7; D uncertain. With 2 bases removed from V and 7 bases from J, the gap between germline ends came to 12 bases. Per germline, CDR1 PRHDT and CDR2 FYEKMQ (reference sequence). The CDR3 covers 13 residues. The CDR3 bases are TGTGCCAGCAGCTTAAATCCTGGCCAGGAGCAGTACTTC. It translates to CASSLNPGQEQYF.

As DNA, the CDR3 is TGTGCCAGCAGCTTAGCGACGACAGGGTTTGGCTACACCTTC. Its translation is CASSLATTGFGYTF. The rearrangement joins TRBV7-2 to TRBJ1-2, with 7 positions matching TRBD1. From germline, CDR1 is SGHTA and CDR2 FQGNSA. J lost 7 bases, V lost 0 bases, and 5 bases had no gene match. The CDR3 runs to 14 residues.

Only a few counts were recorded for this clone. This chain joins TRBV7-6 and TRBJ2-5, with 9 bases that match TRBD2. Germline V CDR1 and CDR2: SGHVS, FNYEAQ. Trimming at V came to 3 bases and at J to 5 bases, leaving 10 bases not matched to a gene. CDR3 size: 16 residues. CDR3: CASSLGGSGRQETQYF. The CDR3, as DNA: TGTGCCAGCAGCTTGGGGGGGAGCGGGAGGCAGGAGACCCAGTACTTC.

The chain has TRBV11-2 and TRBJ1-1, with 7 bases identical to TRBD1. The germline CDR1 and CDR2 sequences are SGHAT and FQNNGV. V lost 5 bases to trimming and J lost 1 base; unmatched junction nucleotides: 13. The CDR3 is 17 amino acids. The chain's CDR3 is CASSVAFFRGGNTEAFF. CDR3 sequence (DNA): TGTGCCAGCAGCGTTGCCTTTTTCAGGGGGGGGAACACTGAAGCTTTCTTT. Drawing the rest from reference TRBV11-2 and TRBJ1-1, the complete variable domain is EAGVAQSPRYKIIEKRQSVAFWCNPISGHATLYWYQQILGQGPKLLIQFQNNGVVDDSQLPKDRFSAERLKGVDSTLKIQPAKLEDSAVYLCASSVAFFRGGNTEAFFGQGTRLTVV.

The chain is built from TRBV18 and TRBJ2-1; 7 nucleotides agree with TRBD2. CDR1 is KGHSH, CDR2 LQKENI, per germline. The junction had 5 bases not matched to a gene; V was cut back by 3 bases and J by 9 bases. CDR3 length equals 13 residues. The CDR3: CASSPSLAVEQFF. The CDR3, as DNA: TGTGCCAGCTCACCCAGTCTAGCGGTTGAGCAGTTCTTC.

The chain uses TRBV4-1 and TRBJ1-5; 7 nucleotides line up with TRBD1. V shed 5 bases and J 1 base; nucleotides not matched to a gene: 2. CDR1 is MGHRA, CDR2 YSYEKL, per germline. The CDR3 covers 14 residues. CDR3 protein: CASSLGQSNQPQHF. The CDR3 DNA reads TGCGCCAGCAGCTTGGGACAGAGCAATCAGCCCCAGCATTTT.

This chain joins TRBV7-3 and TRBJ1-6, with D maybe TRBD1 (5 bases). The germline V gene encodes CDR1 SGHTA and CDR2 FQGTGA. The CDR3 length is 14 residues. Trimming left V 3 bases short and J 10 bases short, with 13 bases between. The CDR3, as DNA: TGTGCCAGCAGCTTGTCAGGGTTCGACTCACCCCTCCACTTT. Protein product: CASSLSGFDSPLHF.

The CDR3 sequence is CASSQDPTAGLAGNNEQFF. The CDR3 DNA is TGCGCCAGCAGCCAAGACCCAACTGCCGGACTAGCTGGAAACAATGAGCAGTTCTTC. This rearrangement joins TRBV4-1 to TRBJ2-1; 8 bases are shared with TRBD2. CDR1 is MGHRA, CDR2 YSYEKL, per germline. CDR3 length: 19 amino acids. The junction had 15 bases not matched to a gene; V was cut back by 0 bases and J by 5 bases.

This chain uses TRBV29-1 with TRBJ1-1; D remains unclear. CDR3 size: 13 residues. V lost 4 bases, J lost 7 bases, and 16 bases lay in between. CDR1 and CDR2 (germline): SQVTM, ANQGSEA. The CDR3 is CSVAGLEANEAFF. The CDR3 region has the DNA TGCAGCGTTGCGGGTTTGGAGGCTAATGAAGCTTTCTTT.

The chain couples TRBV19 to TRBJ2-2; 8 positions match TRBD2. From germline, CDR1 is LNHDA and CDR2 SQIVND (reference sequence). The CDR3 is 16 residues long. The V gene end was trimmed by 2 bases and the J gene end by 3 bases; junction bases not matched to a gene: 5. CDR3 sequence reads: CASSITAGADTGELFF. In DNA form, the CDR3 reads TGTGCCAGTAGTATAACAGCGGGAGCGGACACCGGGGAGCTGTTTTTT.

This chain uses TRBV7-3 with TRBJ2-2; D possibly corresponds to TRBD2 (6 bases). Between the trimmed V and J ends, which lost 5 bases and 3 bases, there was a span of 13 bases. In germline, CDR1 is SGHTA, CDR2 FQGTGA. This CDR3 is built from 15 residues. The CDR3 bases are TGTGCCAGCAGCATGAGGACGGGGGACACCGGGGAGCTGTTTTTT. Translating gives CASSMRTGDTGELFF. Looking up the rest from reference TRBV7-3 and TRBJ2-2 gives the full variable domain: GAGVSQTPSNKVTEKGKYVELRCDPISGHTALYWYRQSLGQGPEFLIYFQGTGAADDSGLPNDRFFAVRPEGSVSTLKIQRTERGDSAVYLCASSMRTGDTGELFFGEGSRLTVL.

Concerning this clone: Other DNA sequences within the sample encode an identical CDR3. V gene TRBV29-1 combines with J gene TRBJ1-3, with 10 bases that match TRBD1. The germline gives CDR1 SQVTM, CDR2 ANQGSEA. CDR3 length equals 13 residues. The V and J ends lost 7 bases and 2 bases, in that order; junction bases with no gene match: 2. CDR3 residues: CSAGQGAGNTIYF. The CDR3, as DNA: TGCAGCGCCGGACAGGGGGCTGGAAACACCATATATTTT.

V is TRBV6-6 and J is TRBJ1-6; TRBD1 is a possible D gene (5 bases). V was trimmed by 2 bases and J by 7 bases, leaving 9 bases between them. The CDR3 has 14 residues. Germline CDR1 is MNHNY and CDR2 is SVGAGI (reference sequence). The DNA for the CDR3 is TGTGCCAGCAGTTACGTGACAGCGAATTCACCCCTCCACTTT. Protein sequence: CASSYVTANSPLHF.